The 8 T cell receptor beta chains below come from one sample, sequenced in a study of regulatory T cells in long-lasting Graves disease. The time point: newly diagnosed GD, antithyroid drugs for less than 3 months. PBMC RNA was the source of the TCR library. Sequencing libraries for TCR beta were prepared with iRepertoire HTBI primers and Arm-PCR of CDR3 regions. MiXCR was run by TCRdb on the multiplex PCR reads, yielding one entry per CDR3 protein. The sample lists hundreds of thousands of distinct CDR3 sequences, 15% to 20% occurring once. The same sample was also used in a study of T cells in Graves' hyperthyroidism and ophthalmopathy.

Sequenced material: peripheral blood mononuclear cells (PBMCs), taken at new diagnosis, from a patient treated with antithyroid drugs. These receptor sequences come from a woman aged 40 to 65 with Graves disease.

In its sample, this clonotype was seen many times. The chain couples TRBV9 to TRBJ1-5; TRBD1 aligns across 7 bases. Looked up from germline, CDR1 is SGDLS and CDR2 is YYNGEE. CDR3 length: 15 residues. V lost 0 bases to trimming and J lost 3 bases; unmatched junction nucleotides: 3. The CDR3 protein is CASSVAGQPNQPQHF. The CDR3 DNA follows: TGTGCCAGCAGCGTAGCGGGACAGCCCAATCAGCCCCAGCATTTT.

This clonotype was found a few times. V gene TRBV7-8 combines with J gene TRBJ2-4; D might be TRBD1 or TRBD2, each matching 6 bases. This CDR3 comprises 15 residues. V lost 1 base and J 1 base, leaving 8 bases between the germline ends. Germline values: CDR1 SGHVS, CDR2 FQNEAQ. CDR3 bases: TGTGCCAGCAGCTTAGGGGGGGCGGCCAAAAACATTCAGTACTTC. Amino acids: CASSLGGAAKNIQYF.

This clonotype was seen many times. The chain links TRBV3-1 to TRBJ2-1, with TRBD2 matching 7 bases. With 0 bases clipped from V and 7 bases from J, the junction kept 9 bases outside the gene matches. The CDR3 length is 16 residues. Per germline, CDR1 LGHDT and CDR2 YNNKEL (reference sequence). The CDR3 DNA reads TGTGCCAGCAGCCAAGATCTTGGGGGGGATGGGAATGAGCAGTTCTTC. Its translation is CASSQDLGGDGNEQFF.

This clonotype was found many times. V gene TRBV6-1 combines with J gene TRBJ2-1; TRBD2 agrees at 10 bases. Germline values: CDR1 MNHNS, CDR2 SASEGT. This CDR3 spans 15 amino acids. J was trimmed by 0 bases and V by 7 bases; bases with no gene match: 3. The CDR3 region is CASKVAGGSYNEQFF. The CDR3 coding sequence is TGTGCCAGCAAAGTAGCGGGGGGCTCCTACAATGAGCAGTTCTTC.

This chain joins TRBV19 and TRBJ2-1; D uncertain. CDR3 length: 13 amino acids. Between the trimmed V and J ends, which lost 1 base and 3 bases, there was a span of 4 bases. Per the germline V gene, CDR1 is LNHDA and CDR2 is SQIVND (reference sequence). CDR3 protein: CASSIVLYNEQFF. CDR3 bases: TGTGCCAGTAGTATAGTTCTCTACAATGAGCAGTTCTTC.

This clonotype has just a few counts. The V gene is TRBV3-1, the J gene TRBJ1-1; 9 bases agree with TRBD1. The V gene's germline CDR1 is LGHDT and CDR2 YNNKEL (reference sequence). The CDR3 has 17 residues. V was pared by 0 bases and J by 5 bases, with 10 bases of the junction left unmatched. CDR3 nucleotides: TGTGCCAGCAGCCAAGACGCGGGACAGGGATGGGGTACTGAAGCTTTCTTT. It translates to CASSQDAGQGWGTEAFF.

V usage is TRBV5-1 and J usage is TRBJ1-2; TRBD1 agrees at 10 bases. The CDR3 runs 15 residues. V gave up 3 bases and J gave up 8 bases; unmatched junction bases: 10. Per the germline V gene, CDR1 is SGHRS and CDR2 is YFSETQ. The CDR3 DNA reads as TGCGCCAGCAGCTCTGTGGCGGGACAGGGGCCCGGCTACACCTTC. Translated, it gives CASSSVAGQGPGYTF. The full variable domain, with the rest looked up from reference TRBV5-1 and TRBJ1-2, is KAGVTQTPRYLIKTRGQQVTLSCSPISGHRSVSWYQQTPGQGLQFLFEYFSETQRNKGNFPGRFSGRQFSNSRSEMNVSTLELGDSALYLCASSSVAGQGPGYTFGSGTRLTVV.

The chain employs TRBV10-3 and TRBJ1-3; TRBD1 aligns across 7 bases. The CDR3 has 13 amino acids. The germline gives CDR1 ENHRY, CDR2 SYGVKD. The ends lost 11 bases at V and 0 bases at J; junction bases unmatched: 4. For the CDR3, the DNA is TGTGCCGCCGGGACAGTCTCTGGAAACACCATATATTTT. This translates into CAAGTVSGNTIYF.